The present T cell receptor beta chain was sequenced within a study of blood T cells in healthy people across ages. This clonotype has a handful of counts. Its antigen is currently unknown. Trimming took off 5 bases at V and 6 bases at J, with 13 bases between the two ends. The CDR3 is 13 amino acids. The donors, all healthy, were Caucasians living in Russia, aged roughly 6 to 100. The second PCR ran about 6 to 12 cycles with a sample-barcoded 5' primer and J-beta primers. In TCRdb, the 5' RACE reads were re-called with MiXCR into one record per CDR3 protein. The table lists about 1.8 million distinct CDR3 sequences, less than 50% of them singletons. Study observations and caveats: Since the PBMCs were unsorted, naive and antigen-experienced cells could not be conclusively compared. Long-lived donors exceeded aged donors in naive CD4+ cells and diversity.

This sequence was found in a woman between 40 and 50 years old in good health. The chain recombines TRBV12-3 or TRBV12-4 with TRBJ1-2, with D perhaps TRBD1 (5 bases). Material: blood. The CDR3 sequence: CASSLTGTDGYTF. The CDR3 nucleotides are TGTGCCAGCAGTCTAACCGGGACTGATGGCTACACCTTC.